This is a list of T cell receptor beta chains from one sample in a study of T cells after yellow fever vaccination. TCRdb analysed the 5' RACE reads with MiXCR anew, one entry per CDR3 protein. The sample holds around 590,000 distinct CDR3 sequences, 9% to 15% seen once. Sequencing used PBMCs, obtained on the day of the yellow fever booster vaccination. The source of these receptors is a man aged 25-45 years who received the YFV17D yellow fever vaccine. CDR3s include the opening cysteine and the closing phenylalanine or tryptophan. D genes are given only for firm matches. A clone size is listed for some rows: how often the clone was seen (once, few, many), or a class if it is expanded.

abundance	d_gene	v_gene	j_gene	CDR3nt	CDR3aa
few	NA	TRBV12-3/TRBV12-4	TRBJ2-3	TGTGCCAGCAGCCCGACAGGCCATACGCAGTATTTT	CASSPTGHTQYF
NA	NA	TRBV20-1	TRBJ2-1	TGCAGTGCCCCGGAGGATTCTGCGATATACAATGAGCAGTTCTTC	CSAPEDSAIYNEQFF
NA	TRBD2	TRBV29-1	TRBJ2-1	TGCAGCGCTGGCCCAGCGGGAGGAGACAATGAGCAGTTCTTC	CSAGPAGGDNEQFF
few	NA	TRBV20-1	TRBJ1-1	TGCAGTGCTAGAGCCCGCCGGAATGAAGCTTTCTTT	CSARARRNEAFF
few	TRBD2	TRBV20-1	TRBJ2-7	TGCAGTGCTCCCCCGGGACTAGCGCGGGAGCAGTACTTC	CSAPPGLAREQYF
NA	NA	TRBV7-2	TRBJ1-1	TGTGCCAGCAGCTTAATCACCACTGAAGCTTTCTTT	CASSLITTEAFF
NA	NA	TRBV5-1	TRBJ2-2	TGCGCCAGCAGCCTGGACAGTGGGCTGAACACCGGGGAGCTGTTTTTT	CASSLDSGLNTGELFF
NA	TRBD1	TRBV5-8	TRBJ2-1	TGTGCCAGCACGCCGGGACAGGCCTACAATGAGCAGTTCTTC	CASTPGQAYNEQFF
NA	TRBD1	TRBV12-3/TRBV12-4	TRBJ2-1	TGTGCCAGCAGCACCCGGACAGGGGGCGACTATGAGCAGTTCTTC	CASSTRTGGDYEQFF
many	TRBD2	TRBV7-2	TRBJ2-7	TGTGCCAGCAGTTTAACTAGCGGGAGCTACGAGCAGTACTTC	CASSLTSGSYEQYF
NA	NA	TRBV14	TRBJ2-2	TGTGCCAGCAGCCATCCTAGGGGCGGGGAGCTGTTTTTT	CASSHPRGGELFF
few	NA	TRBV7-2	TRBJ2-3	TGTGCCAGCAGCTCAGAGTATTCAAGAACAGATACGCAGTATTTT	CASSSEYSRTDTQYF
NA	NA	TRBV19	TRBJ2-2	TGTGCCAGTAGCAAAACACGAACCGGGGAGCTGTTTTTT	CASSKTRTGELFF
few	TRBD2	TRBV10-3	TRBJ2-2	TGTGCCATCAAAGCGGGGACGAACACCGGGGAGCTGTTTTTT	CAIKAGTNTGELFF
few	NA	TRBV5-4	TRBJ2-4	TGTGCCAGCAGCTTTGGGTCTGTCGGGGCCAAAAACATTCAGTACTTC	CASSFGSVGAKNIQYF
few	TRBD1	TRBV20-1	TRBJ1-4	TGCAGTGCGGAACAGGGGGTTAATGAAAAACTGTTTTTT	CSAEQGVNEKLFF
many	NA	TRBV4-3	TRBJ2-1	TGCGCCAGCAGCCAAGAAGGAACGCCCAATGAGCAGTTCTTC	CASSQEGTPNEQFF
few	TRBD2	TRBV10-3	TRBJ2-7	TGTGCCATCAGTGAGTTGCGGGAGGCCTACGAGCAGTACTTC	CAISELREAYEQYF
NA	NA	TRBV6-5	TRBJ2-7	TGTGCCAGCAGTTACGGGGCTGAAAACGAGCAGTACTTC	CASSYGAENEQYF
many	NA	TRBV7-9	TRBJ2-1	TGTGCCAGCAGACCTACTCGCGGAGGCTCCTACAATGAGCAGTTCTTC	CASRPTRGGSYNEQFF
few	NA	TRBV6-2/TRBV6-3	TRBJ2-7	TGTGCCAGCAGTTTCCCCCGGCTGCGGAGCTACGAGCAGTACTTC	CASSFPRLRSYEQYF
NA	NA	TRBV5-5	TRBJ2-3	TGTGCCAGCAGCCAGGCGGGCCCCGGGGTCACAGATACGCAGTATTTT	CASSQAGPGVTDTQYF
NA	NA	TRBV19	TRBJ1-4	TGTGCCAGTAGTATTCTAACGACCCCCGAAAAACTGTTTTTT	CASSILTTPEKLFF
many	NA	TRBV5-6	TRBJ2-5	TGTGCCAGCAGCCCACCGACAGGCACCCCGCAAGGAGAGACCCAGTACTTC	CASSPPTGTPQGETQYF
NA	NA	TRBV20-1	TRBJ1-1	TGCAGTGCTAGAGATCGAGCCATGAACACTGAAGCTTTCTTT	CSARDRAMNTEAFF
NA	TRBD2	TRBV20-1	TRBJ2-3	TGCAGTGCTGACGGGACTAGCGGGAGTCGAGATACGCAGTATTTT	CSADGTSGSRDTQYF
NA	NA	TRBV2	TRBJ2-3	TGTGCCAGCAGTAGTACACCGGGCCTCAGGACAGATACGCAGTATTTT	CASSSTPGLRTDTQYF
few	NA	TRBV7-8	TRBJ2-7	TGTGCCAGCAGCTTAGGAGGTTTTGTCGCGTGGGAGCAGTACTTC	CASSLGGFVAWEQYF
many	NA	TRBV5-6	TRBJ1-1	TGTGCCAGCAGCTTCAGGGAGGCCGGCACTGAAGCTTTCTTT	CASSFREAGTEAFF
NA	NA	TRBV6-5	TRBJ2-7	TGTGCCAGCAGGGGGTGGAACTACGAGCAGTACTTC	CASRGWNYEQYF